These 6 T cell receptor beta chains originate from one sample sequenced in a study of regulatory T cells in long-lasting Graves disease. As for time point: persistent/refractory GD, antithyroid drugs over 5 years with positive TRAb. Making the TCR library involved RNA that had been extracted from PBMCs. Libraries of TCR beta came from iRepertoire HTBI primers plus Arm-PCR of CDR3 regions. TCRdb reanalysed the multiplex PCR reads using MiXCR and keeps one entry per CDR3 protein. The data hold about 660,000 distinct CDR3 sequences, with about 32% observed a single time. Sequenced here: peripheral blood mononuclear cells (PBMCs), sampled when the disease was refractory, from a patient treated with antithyroid drugs. The source of these receptors is a female donor with Graves disease.

This clonotype was counted between two and nine times. V usage is TRBV12-3 or TRBV12-4 and J usage is TRBJ1-4, with a possible D match to TRBD1 (6 bases). The V and J ends lost 7 bases and 10 bases respectively, with 19 bases between them. This CDR3 comprises 14 residues. CDR3 bases: TGTGCCAGCAAAGGGACAATGGTCTTAGGAAAACTGTTTTTT. The encoded protein is CASKGTMVLGKLFF.

The V and J genes are TRBV28 and TRBJ1-5; 7 bases align to TRBD1. V was clipped by 5 bases and J by 4 bases; unmatched bases: 14. Germline CDR1 MDHEN, CDR2 SYDVKM. The CDR3 consists of 17 residues. This CDR3 is CASSPSTGLIGNQPQHF. The DNA for the CDR3 is TGTGCCAGCAGTCCCTCGACAGGGCTTATAGGAAATCAGCCCCAGCATTTT.

The chain recombines TRBV29-1 with TRBJ1-2, with 8 positions matching TRBD1. Germline values: CDR1 SQVTM, CDR2 ANQGSEA. The CDR3 is 13 residues long. V trimming: 6 bases; J trimming: 10 bases; junction bases outside the gene matches: 13. The CDR3 coding sequence is TGCAGCGTCCAAGGACAGGGAGCTTCTGACTACACCTTC. This codes for CSVQGQGASDYTF.

The chain employs TRBV7-9 and TRBJ1-2; D is unresolved. The CDR3 is 11 residues long. Germline values: CDR1 SEHNR, CDR2 FQNEAQ (reference sequence). The V gene lost 1 base and the J gene lost 7 bases, with 4 bases spanning the gap. The CDR3 is CASSLDPGYTF. The CDR3, as DNA: TGTGCCAGCAGCTTAGATCCTGGCTACACCTTC.

The chain recombines TRBV27 with TRBJ1-1; D uncertain. V lost 3 bases to trimming and J lost 2 bases, with 7 bases between them. CDR1 and CDR2 (germline): MNHEY, SMNVEV (reference sequence). There are 13 residues in the CDR3. As DNA, the CDR3 is TGTGCCAGCAGTTTCTCTATTAACACTGAAGCTTTCTTT. Translated, it gives CASSFSINTEAFF.

This chain connects TRBV11-2 to TRBJ2-3; the D is unclear. The CDR3 loop spans 11 amino acids. The V gene's germline CDR1 is SGHAT and CDR2 FQNNGV. The ends were cut back, 6 bases at V and 3 bases at J, with 4 bases in the middle. CDR3 DNA: TGTGCCAGCAGGACGACAGATACGCAGTATTTT. Translated: CASRTTDTQYF.